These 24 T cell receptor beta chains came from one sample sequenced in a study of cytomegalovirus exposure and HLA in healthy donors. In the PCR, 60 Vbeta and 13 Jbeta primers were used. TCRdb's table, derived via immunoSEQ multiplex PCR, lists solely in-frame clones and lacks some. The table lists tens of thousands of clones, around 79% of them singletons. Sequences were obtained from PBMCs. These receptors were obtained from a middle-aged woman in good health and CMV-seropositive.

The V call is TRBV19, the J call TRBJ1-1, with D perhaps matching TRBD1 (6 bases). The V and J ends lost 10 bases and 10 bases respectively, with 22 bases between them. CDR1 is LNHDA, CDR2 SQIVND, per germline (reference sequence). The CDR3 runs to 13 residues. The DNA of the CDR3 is TGTGCCACTACGGACAGATGGTACTTTGCAGCTTTCTTT. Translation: CATTDRWYFAAFF.

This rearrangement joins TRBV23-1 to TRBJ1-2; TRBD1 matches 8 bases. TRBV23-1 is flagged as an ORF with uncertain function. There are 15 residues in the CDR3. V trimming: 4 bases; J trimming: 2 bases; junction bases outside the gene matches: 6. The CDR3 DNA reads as TGCGCCAGCAGTCTGGACAGGGATGAGAACTATGGCTACACCTTC. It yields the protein CASSLDRDENYGYTF.

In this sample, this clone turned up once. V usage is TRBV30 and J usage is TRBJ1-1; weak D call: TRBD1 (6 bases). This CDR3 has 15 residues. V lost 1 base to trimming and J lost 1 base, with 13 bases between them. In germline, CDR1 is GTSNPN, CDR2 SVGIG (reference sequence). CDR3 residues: CAWSAAWTANTEAFF. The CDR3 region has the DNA TGTGCCTGGAGTGCTGCTTGGACAGCGAACACTGAAGCTTTCTTT.

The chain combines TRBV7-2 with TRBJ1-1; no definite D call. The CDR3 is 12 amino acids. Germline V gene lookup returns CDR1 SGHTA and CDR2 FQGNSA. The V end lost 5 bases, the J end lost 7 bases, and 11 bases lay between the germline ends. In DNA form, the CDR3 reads TGTGCCAGCAGCAGTTTTACTAGTGAAGCTTTCTTT. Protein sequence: CASSSFTSEAFF. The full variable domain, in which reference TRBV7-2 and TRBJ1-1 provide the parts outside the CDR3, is GAGVSQSPSNKVTEKGKDVELRCDPISGHTALYWYRQSLGQGLEFLIYFQGNSAPDKSGLPSDRFSAERTGGSVSTLTIQRTQQEDSAVYLCASSSFTSEAFFGQGTRLTVV.

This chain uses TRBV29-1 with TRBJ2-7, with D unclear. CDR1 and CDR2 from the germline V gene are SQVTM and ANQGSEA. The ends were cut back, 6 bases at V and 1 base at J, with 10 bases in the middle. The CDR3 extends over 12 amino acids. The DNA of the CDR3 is TGCAGCGTCAACACCAATTCCTACGAGCAGTACTTC. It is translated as CSVNTNSYEQYF.

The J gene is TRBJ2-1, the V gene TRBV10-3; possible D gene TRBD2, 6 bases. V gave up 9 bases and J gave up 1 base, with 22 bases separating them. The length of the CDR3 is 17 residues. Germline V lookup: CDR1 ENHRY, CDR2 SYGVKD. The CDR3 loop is CAISPSGGATSYNEQFF. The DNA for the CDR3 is TGTGCCATATCCCCCTCCGGGGGTGCTACTTCCTACAATGAGCAGTTCTTC.

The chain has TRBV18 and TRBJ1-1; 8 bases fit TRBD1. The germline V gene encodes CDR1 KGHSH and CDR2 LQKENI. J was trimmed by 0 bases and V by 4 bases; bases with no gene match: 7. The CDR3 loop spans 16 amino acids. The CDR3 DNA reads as TGTGCCAGCTCACTCAACAGGGGGGAGGTGAACACTGAAGCTTTCTTT. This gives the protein CASSLNRGEVNTEAFF.

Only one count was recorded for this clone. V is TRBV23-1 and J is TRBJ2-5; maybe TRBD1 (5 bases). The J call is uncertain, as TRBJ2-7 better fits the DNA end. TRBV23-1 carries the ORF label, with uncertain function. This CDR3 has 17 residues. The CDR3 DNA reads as TGCGCCAGCAGTCTCCGAAAAGACAGCGAGCAAAACTACGAGCAGTACTTC. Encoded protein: CASSLRKDSEQNYEQYF.

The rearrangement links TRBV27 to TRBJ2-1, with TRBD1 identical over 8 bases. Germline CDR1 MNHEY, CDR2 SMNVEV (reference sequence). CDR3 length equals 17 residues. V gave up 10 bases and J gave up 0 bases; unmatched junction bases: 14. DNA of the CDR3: TGTGCCACCTCACAGGGGGACCCCCCGAGCTCCTACAATGAGCAGTTCTTC. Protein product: CATSQGDPPSSYNEQFF.

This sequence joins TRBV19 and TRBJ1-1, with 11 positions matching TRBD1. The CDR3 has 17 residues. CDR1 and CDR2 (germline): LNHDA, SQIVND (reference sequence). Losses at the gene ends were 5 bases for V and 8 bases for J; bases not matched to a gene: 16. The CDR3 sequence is CASSPYPGQGANGEAFF. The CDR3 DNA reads TGTGCCAGTAGTCCCTATCCAGGACAGGGGGCCAACGGGGAAGCTTTCTTT.

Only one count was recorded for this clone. The CDR3 DNA is TGTGCCTGGAGACAGGGGGCGGGAAAACTGTTTTTT. Translated: CAWRQGAGKLFF. This sequence joins TRBV30 and TRBJ1-4, with 9 bases matching TRBD1. Germline loops: CDR1 GTSNPN, CDR2 SVGIG (reference sequence). V gave up 3 bases and J gave up 10 bases; unmatched junction bases: 3. CDR3 length: 12 amino acids.

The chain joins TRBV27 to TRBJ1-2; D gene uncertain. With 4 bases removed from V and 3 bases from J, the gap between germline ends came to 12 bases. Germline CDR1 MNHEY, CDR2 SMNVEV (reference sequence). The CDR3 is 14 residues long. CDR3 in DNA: TGTGCCAGCAGTTCCCGACCAGGCGACTATGGCTACACCTTC. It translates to CASSSRPGDYGYTF.

For the CDR3, the DNA is TGTGCCTGGAGTCTTTGGGCGGGGCCTAAAACAGATACGCAGTATTTT. As protein: CAWSLWAGPKTDTQYF. V and J are TRBV30 and TRBJ2-3; D is perhaps TRBD2 (6 bases). Germline CDR1 GTSNPN, CDR2 SVGIG (reference sequence). V shed 2 bases and J shed 3 bases, with 18 bases lying between them. The CDR3 is 16 residues long.

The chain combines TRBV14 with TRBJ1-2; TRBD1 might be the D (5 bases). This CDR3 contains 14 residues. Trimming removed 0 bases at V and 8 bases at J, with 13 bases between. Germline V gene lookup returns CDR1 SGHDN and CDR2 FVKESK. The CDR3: CASSQDYQGWGYTF. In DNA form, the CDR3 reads TGTGCCAGCAGCCAAGATTACCAGGGCTGGGGCTACACCTTC.

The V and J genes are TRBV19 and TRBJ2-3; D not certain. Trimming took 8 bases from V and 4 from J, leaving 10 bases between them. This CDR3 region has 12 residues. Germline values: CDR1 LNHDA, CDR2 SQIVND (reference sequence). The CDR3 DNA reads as TGTGCCAGTTCCCGACTTGCAGATACGCAGTATTTT. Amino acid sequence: CASSRLADTQYF.

In nucleotides, the CDR3 is TGTGCCAGCAAGGGGGGAGCCAAACAGGGGATCGATCGGCACACTGAAGCTTTCTTT. Protein sequence: CASKGGAKQGIDRHTEAFF. The chain has TRBV21-1 and TRBJ1-1; the table's TRBD1 call for D was not verified on the DNA. TRBV21-1 represents a pseudogene. This CDR3 contains 19 residues.

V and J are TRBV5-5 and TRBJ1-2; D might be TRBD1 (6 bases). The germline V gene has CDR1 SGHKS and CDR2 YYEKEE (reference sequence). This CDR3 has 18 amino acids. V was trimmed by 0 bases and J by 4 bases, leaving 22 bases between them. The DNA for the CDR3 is TGTGCCAGCAGCTTGGCCTGGGAAGGGGGAGTCAGCGGCTATGGCTACACCTTC. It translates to CASSLAWEGGVSGYGYTF.

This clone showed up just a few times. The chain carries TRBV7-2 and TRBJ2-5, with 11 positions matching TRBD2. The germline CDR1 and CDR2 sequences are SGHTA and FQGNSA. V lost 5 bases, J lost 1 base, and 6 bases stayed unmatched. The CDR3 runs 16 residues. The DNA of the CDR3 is TGTGCCAGCAGCATCCTAGCGGGGGGCCCCCAAGAGACCCAGTACTTC. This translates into CASSILAGGPQETQYF. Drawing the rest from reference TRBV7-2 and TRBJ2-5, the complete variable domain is GAGVSQSPSNKVTEKGKDVELRCDPISGHTALYWYRQSLGQGLEFLIYFQGNSAPDKSGLPSDRFSAERTGGSVSTLTIQRTQQEDSAVYLCASSILAGGPQETQYFGPGTRLLVL.

Here the CDR3 DNA reads TGTGCCAGCTCACCCGGACTTGTAGATACGCAGTATTTT. Residues: CASSPGLVDTQYF. The chain links TRBV18 to TRBJ2-3; weak D call: TRBD2 (5 bases). CDR1 is KGHSH, CDR2 LQKENI, per germline. With 3 bases removed from V and 5 bases from J, the gap between germline ends came to 9 bases. The CDR3 consists of 13 residues.

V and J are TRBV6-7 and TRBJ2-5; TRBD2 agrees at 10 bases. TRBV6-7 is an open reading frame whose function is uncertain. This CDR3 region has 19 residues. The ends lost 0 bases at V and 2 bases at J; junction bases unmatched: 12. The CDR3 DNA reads TGTGCCAGCAGTTACTCGAGACTAGCGGGCGCTAATCTTCAAGAGACCCAGTACTTC. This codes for CASSYSRLAGANLQETQYF.

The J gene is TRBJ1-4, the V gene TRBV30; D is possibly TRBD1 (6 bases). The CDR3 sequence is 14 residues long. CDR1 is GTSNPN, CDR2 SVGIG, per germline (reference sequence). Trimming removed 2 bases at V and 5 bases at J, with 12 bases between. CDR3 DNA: TGTGCCTGGAGTTTAGACAGGCCAAATGAAAAACTGTTTTTT. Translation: CAWSLDRPNEKLFF.

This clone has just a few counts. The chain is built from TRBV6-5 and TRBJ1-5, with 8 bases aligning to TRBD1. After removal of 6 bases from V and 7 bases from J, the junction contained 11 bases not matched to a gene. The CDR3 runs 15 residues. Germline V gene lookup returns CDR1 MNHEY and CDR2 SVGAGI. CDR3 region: CASRETGASGQPQHF. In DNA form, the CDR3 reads TGTGCCAGCAGGGAGACAGGGGCTTCAGGGCAGCCCCAGCATTTT.

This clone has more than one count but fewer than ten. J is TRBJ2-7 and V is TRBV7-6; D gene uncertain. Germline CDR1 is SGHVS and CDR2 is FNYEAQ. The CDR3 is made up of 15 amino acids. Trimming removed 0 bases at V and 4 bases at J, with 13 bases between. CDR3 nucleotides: TGTGCCAGCAGCTTAGCCGAAACAGATCCTTACGAGCAGTACTTC. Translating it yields CASSLAETDPYEQYF.

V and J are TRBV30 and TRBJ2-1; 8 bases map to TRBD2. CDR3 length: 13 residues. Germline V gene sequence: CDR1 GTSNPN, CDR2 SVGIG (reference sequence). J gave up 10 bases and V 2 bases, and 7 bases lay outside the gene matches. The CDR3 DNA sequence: TGTGCCTGGAGTAACGGGAGGGCCAGGGAGCAGTTCTTC. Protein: CAWSNGRAREQFF.